This passage covers 19 T cell receptor beta chains from one sample sequenced in a study of response to subunit inactivated influenza vaccine. One entry per CDR3 protein results from TCRdb running MiXCR on the RT-PCR reads. The sample has about 540,000 distinct CDR3 sequences, approximately 22% seen once. Another study also made use of these data, one on T cells expressing NK-cell markers. Per that paper: UMI-tagged 5'RACE template switching yielded the TCR beta cDNA.

Here the sequenced sample was CD4+ T cells sorted from PBMCs, taken about 13 days after vaccination. The receptors derive from a man aged 50-59 years who received an inactivated influenza vaccine.

About this clonotype: One junction end does not reproduce the germline sequence, and a read error may be involved. V usage is TRBV2 and J usage is TRBJ2-1; tentatively, D is TRBD1 or TRBD2 (5 bases each). Germline values: CDR1 SNHLY, CDR2 FYNNEI. The CDR3 runs 15 residues. The CDR3 loop reads CASSRDLSSHNEQFF. The CDR3 nucleotides read TGTGCCAGCAGCCGGGACCTTAGCTCCCACAATGAGCAGTTCTTC.

This clonotype was found many times. The V and J genes are TRBV10-3 and TRBJ1-2; possibly TRBD1 for D (6 bases). Germline-derived CDR1 and CDR2 are ENHRY and SYGVKD. V was trimmed by 7 bases and J by 2 bases, leaving 17 bases between them. The CDR3 runs 15 residues. The CDR3 loop reads CAINAGRDINYGYTF. The CDR3 DNA reads as TGTGCCATCAACGCGGGCCGGGACATCAACTATGGCTACACCTTC.

The chain links TRBV20-1 to TRBJ1-5; D gene uncertain. Germline V gene sequence: CDR1 DFQATT, CDR2 SNEGSKA (reference sequence). V was pared by 7 bases and J by 2 bases, with 12 bases between. This CDR3 region has 13 residues. CDR3 loop: CSVRGGGNQPQHF. CDR3 in DNA: TGCAGTGTACGAGGAGGTGGCAATCAGCCCCAGCATTTT.

This rearrangement joins TRBV7-2 to TRBJ1-1; a possible D gene is TRBD1 (6 bases). Germline CDR1 reads SGHTA; CDR2 reads FQGNSA. V lost 4 bases, J lost 1 base, and 10 bases lay in between. The CDR3 spans 14 residues. CDR3 in amino acids: CASSSATGNTEAFF. The CDR3 coding sequence is TGTGCCAGCAGCTCAGCGACAGGGAACACTGAAGCTTTCTTT.

The CDR3, as DNA: TGTGCCAGCAGCCGGGACTTCCGGTACCAAGAGACCCAGTACTTC. The encoded protein is CASSRDFRYQETQYF. The V and J genes are TRBV6-1 and TRBJ2-5; possible D gene TRBD2, 6 bases. V lost 6 bases, J lost 0 bases, and 14 bases lay in between. Looked up from germline, CDR1 is MNHNS and CDR2 is SASEGT. CDR3 length: 15 residues.

The chain links TRBV5-1 to TRBJ1-3; a weak D match, TRBD1 (5 bases). CDR3 length equals 15 residues. The V gene lost 1 base and the J gene lost 3 bases, with 11 bases spanning the gap. Germline V lookup: CDR1 SGHRS, CDR2 YFSETQ. This chain's CDR3 is CASSLSGGDGNTIYF. CDR3 DNA sequence: TGCGCCAGCAGCTTGTCCGGGGGAGATGGAAACACCATATATTTT.

The chain recombines TRBV20-1 with TRBJ2-2; D is unclear. The CDR3 loop spans 13 amino acids. Between the trimmed V and J ends, which lost 6 bases and 3 bases, there was a span of 11 bases. Per germline, CDR1 DFQATT and CDR2 SNEGSKA (reference sequence). The CDR3 is CSAQRVHTGELFF. The CDR3 bases are TGCAGTGCCCAACGGGTTCACACCGGGGAGCTGTTTTTT.

The rearrangement joins TRBV12-3 or TRBV12-4 to TRBJ1-5, with a weak D call TRBD1 (5 bases). Between the trimmed V and J ends, which lost 2 bases and 7 bases, there was a span of 15 bases. This CDR3 has 15 amino acids. The CDR3 sequence: CASSLMGGLTQPQHF. The CDR3 DNA reads TGTGCCAGCAGTTTAATGGGGGGTTTGACCCAGCCCCAGCATTTT.

The chain employs TRBV3-1 and TRBJ2-1; weak D call: TRBD2 (6 bases). Deletions cut 5 bases from V and 1 base from J, with 21 bases between. This CDR3 has 18 amino acids. Germline CDR1 is LGHDT and CDR2 is YNNKEL (reference sequence). The DNA of the CDR3 is TGTGCCAGCAGCTTTATCCCCTCAAGGGGAGGATCCTACAATGAGCAGTTCTTC. Translating gives CASSFIPSRGGSYNEQFF.

This clonotype showed up just a few times. This chain's CDR3 is CASSSTGESRLYTEAFF. The CDR3 DNA is TGTGCCAGCAGTTCGACAGGGGAGAGTAGACTATACACTGAAGCTTTCTTT. This chain links TRBV21-1 with TRBJ1-1; the DNA was not compared with TRBD1, the D call given in the table. TRBV21-1 is a known pseudogene. The CDR3 contains 17 residues.

This clonotype was detected only a few times. V is TRBV6-1 and J is TRBJ2-3; TRBD2 matches 7 bases. The CDR3 totals 15 residues. With 6 bases clipped from V and 1 base from J, the junction kept 7 bases outside the gene matches. Germline V gene sequence: CDR1 MNHNS, CDR2 SASEGT. CDR3 sequence: CASSPYRGGTDTQYF. In DNA, the CDR3 is TGTGCCAGCAGCCCCTATCGGGGGGGCACAGATACGCAGTATTTT.

This chain uses TRBV4-3 with TRBJ2-5, with TRBD2 matching over 7 bases. The CDR3 covers 18 residues. The V gene's germline CDR1 is LGHNA and CDR2 YSLEER. J was trimmed by 5 bases and V by 4 bases; bases with no gene match: 19. CDR3 protein: CASSLSFWGGSASETQYF. The CDR3 DNA reads TGCGCCAGCAGCCTTTCGTTTTGGGGCGGGAGTGCCTCGGAGACCCAGTACTTC.

The V and J genes are TRBV7-2 and TRBJ1-5; no clear D gene. In germline, CDR1 is SGHTA, CDR2 FQGNSA. Trimming stripped 6 bases from V and 4 bases from J, with 10 bases between. The CDR3 is made up of 13 amino acids. In nucleotides, the CDR3 is TGTGCCAGCAGTCTACTCCGAAATCAGCCCCAGCATTTT. Protein product: CASSLLRNQPQHF.

A word on this clonotype: The missing conserved phenylalanine or tryptophan at the end of this CDR3 makes a read error likely. The CDR3 bases are TGTGCCAGCAGCTCAGATAGGAGGGAACCCGGGGAGCTGTTTTCT. Its translation: CASSSDRREPGELFS. The chain is built from TRBV5-4 and TRBJ2-2, with a possible D match to TRBD2 (6 bases). Germline lookup yields CDR1 SGHNT and CDR2 YYREEE (reference sequence). Trimming took off 3 bases at V and 6 bases at J, with 15 bases between the two ends. The CDR3 totals 15 residues.

This chain connects TRBV20-1 to TRBJ2-1; D is perhaps TRBD2 (5 bases). The CDR3 contains 11 residues. V gave up 6 bases and J gave up 7 bases, with 10 bases separating them. CDR1 is DFQATT and CDR2 is SNEGSKA in the germline V gene (reference sequence). CDR3 bases: TGCAGTGCCGCTGGAGGAAATGAGCAGTTCTTC. Translating gives CSAAGGNEQFF.

This clonotype appeared a few times. The chain couples TRBV20-1 to TRBJ1-5; TRBD1 might be the D (5 bases). Per the germline V gene, CDR1 is DFQATT and CDR2 is SNEGSKA (reference sequence). V was clipped by 5 bases and J by 7 bases, with 15 bases between them. This CDR3 has 13 residues. CDR3 DNA sequence: TGCAGTGCTTATGACAGCCTGGGCCAGCCCCAGCATTTT. As protein: CSAYDSLGQPQHF.

There are a few counts of this clonotype. The chain uses TRBV5-4 and TRBJ2-2, with D perhaps TRBD2 (5 bases). CDR3 length: 17 amino acids. Deletions cut 0 bases from V and 2 bases from J, with 14 bases between. Germline values: CDR1 SGHNT, CDR2 YYREEE (reference sequence). Here the CDR3 reads CASSLAAGGYNTGELFF. In DNA form, the CDR3 reads TGTGCCAGCAGCTTGGCCGCCGGCGGGTACAACACCGGGGAGCTGTTTTTT.

This clonotype was detected a few times. The V and J genes are TRBV7-2 and TRBJ1-1, with TRBD1 matching over 12 bases. CDR1 and CDR2 from the germline V gene are SGHTA and FQGNSA. The CDR3 is 18 residues long. V shed 0 bases, J shed 6 bases, and the junction held 11 bases outside the gene matches. The CDR3 coding sequence is TGTGCCAGCAGCTTAGCGCGTAGGGACAGGGGGCTAGTTGCTGAAGCTTTCTTT. Amino acids: CASSLARRDRGLVAEAFF.

The chain carries TRBV11-2 and TRBJ1-2; possible D gene TRBD1, 5 bases. CDR1 and CDR2 from the germline V gene are SGHAT and FQNNGV. This CDR3 is 13 amino acids long. Trimming took off 3 bases at V and 7 bases at J, with 12 bases between the two ends. The CDR3 coding sequence is TGTGCCAGCAGCTTGTCCGGGACTGCTGGCTACACCTTC. As protein: CASSLSGTAGYTF.